This is a list of T cell receptor beta chains from one sample in a study of T cell responses to AZD1222 COVID-19 vaccine. The protocol was immunoSEQ multiplex PCR, while the TCRdb copy is restricted to in-frame clones and leaves out a portion. The table has about 120,000 clones, more than 75% seen once; the top ten hold around 12%. The material was peripheral blood, obtained on day 0 of AZD1222 vaccination. The receptors come from an adult in good health. CDR3s include the opening cysteine and the closing phenylalanine or tryptophan. Each record gives: D gene, V gene, clone size, J gene, CDR3 protein, CDR3 DNA. D genes are given only for firm matches. Some rows have no size entry. The others give once, few or many, or a class for an expanded clone.

>.|TRBV9|.|TRBJ1-1
CASSRGPKNTEAFF
TGTGCCAGCAGCCGGGGACCTAAGAACACTGAAGCTTTCTTT
>.|TRBV7-3|.|TRBJ2-5
CASSPRPQETQYF
TGTGCCAGCAGCCCCCGCCCCCAAGAGACCCAGTACTTC
>TRBD1|TRBV29-1|.|TRBJ1-2
CSAPHRGRYGYTF
TGCAGCGCCCCCCACAGGGGACGGTATGGCTACACCTTC
>TRBD1|TRBV18|.|TRBJ2-7
CASSRGTGAYEQYF
TGTGCCAGCTCACGAGGGACAGGGGCCTACGAGCAGTACTTC
>TRBD2|TRBV30|.|TRBJ2-1
CAWAGLAAGEQFF
TGTGCCTGGGCGGGACTAGCGGCGGGGGAGCAGTTCTTC
>TRBD1|TRBV5-1|.|TRBJ1-1
CASSFQGARTEAFF
TGCGCCAGCAGCTTTCAGGGGGCGCGTACTGAAGCTTTCTTT
>.|TRBV6-2/TRBV6-3|.|TRBJ1-5
CASSPSRGGNQPQHF
TGTGCCAGCAGTCCAAGCAGGGGAGGCAATCAGCCCCAGCATTTT
>TRBD1|TRBV6-6|.|TRBJ2-2
CASSSDRGATTGELFF
TGTGCCAGCAGCTCGGACAGGGGGGCGACCACCGGGGAGCTGTTTTTT
>.|TRBV9|.|TRBJ2-1
CASSPTVYNEQFF
TGTGCCAGCAGCCCGACAGTGTACAATGAGCAGTTCTTC
>.|TRBV6-5|.|TRBJ1-1
CASNLRAGVTEAFF
TGTGCCAGCAATCTCCGGGCGGGGGTCACTGAAGCTTTCTTT
>.|TRBV6-5|.|TRBJ2-5
CASRKTGQETQYF
TGTGCCAGCAGAAAAACGGGGCAAGAGACCCAGTACTTC
>.|TRBV5-4|.|TRBJ2-2
CASGRWGRGISGELFF
TGTGCCAGCGGTCGTTGGGGCAGGGGTATATCCGGGGAGCTGTTTTTT
>TRBD1|TRBV6-4|once|TRBJ1-2
CASSESAGGYGYTF
TGTGCCAGCAGTGAATCGGCAGGGGGCTATGGCTACACCTTC
>.|TRBV11-2|.|TRBJ2-7
CASSLAQAYEQYF
TGTGCCAGCAGCTTAGCTCAGGCCTACGAGCAGTACTTC
>.|TRBV7-8|.|TRBJ2-5
CASSGNLGETQYF
TGTGCCAGCAGCGGGAATCTGGGGGAGACCCAGTACTTC
>TRBD1|TRBV18|.|TRBJ1-2
CASSPRTGSWSYTF
TGTGCCAGCTCACCAAGGACAGGGTCTTGGAGCTACACCTTC
>TRBD2|TRBV7-9|.|TRBJ2-2
CASSSGLAGYTGELFF
TGTGCCAGCAGCTCAGGACTAGCGGGCTACACCGGGGAGCTGTTTTTT
>TRBD1|TRBV6-5|.|TRBJ2-2
CASRAGTGSGELFF
TGTGCCAGCAGGGCCGGGACAGGGTCCGGGGAGCTGTTTTTT
>.|TRBV28|.|TRBJ2-4
CASKRGRALAKNIQYF
TGTGCCAGCAAAAGGGGGAGAGCTCTAGCCAAAAACATTCAGTACTTC
>TRBD1|TRBV19|.|TRBJ2-1
CASKEDRSSYNEQFF
TGTGCCAGTAAAGAGGACAGGAGCTCCTACAATGAGCAGTTCTTC
>TRBD2|TRBV19|.|TRBJ2-7
CASSLRAGVSWEQYF
TGTGCCAGTAGCCTTCGGGCGGGAGTGTCTTGGGAGCAGTACTTC
>.|TRBV2|.|TRBJ1-1
CASRTTRETEAFF
TGTGCCAGCAGGACAACTCGGGAAACTGAAGCTTTCTTT
>TRBD1|TRBV28|.|TRBJ1-2
CASYRGFSYGYGYTF
TGTGCCAGTTACAGGGGTTTCAGCTATGGCTACGGTTACACCTTC
>.|TRBV5-4|.|TRBJ2-7
CASSLKGGRDEQYF
TGTGCCAGCAGCTTGAAGGGCGGCAGGGACGAGCAGTACTTC
>.|TRBV18|.|TRBJ2-2
CASSLKVSGELFF
TGTGCCAGCTCATTAAAGGTTTCCGGGGAGCTGTTTTTT
>.|TRBV7-9|.|TRBJ1-4
CASSTRGAATNEKLFF
TGTGCCAGCAGTACTAGGGGGGCCGCAACTAATGAAAAACTGTTTTTT
>.|TRBV6-4|.|TRBJ2-1
CASSDSGGRDYNEQFF
TGTGCCAGCAGTGACTCTGGGGGGAGAGATTACAATGAGCAGTTCTTC
>TRBD1|TRBV5-1|.|TRBJ1-4
CASSRGQGNEKLFF
TGCGCCAGCAGCCGCGGACAGGGAAATGAAAAACTGTTTTTT
>TRBD2|TRBV28|.|TRBJ2-5
CASSFLGTSGGETQYF
TGTGCCAGCAGTTTCCTAGGGACTAGCGGGGGGGAGACCCAGTACTTC
>.|TRBV29-1|once|TRBJ1-1
CSVGGKLEAFF
TGCAGCGTTGGAGGTAAACTTGAAGCTTTCTTT
>.|TRBV19|.|TRBJ2-2
CASTASANTGELFF
TGTGCCAGTACGGCTAGCGCGAACACCGGGGAGCTGTTTTTT
>.|TRBV5-5|.|TRBJ2-4
CASSFNPHRDTANLYIQYF
TGTGCCAGCAGCTTCAACCCTCACCGGGACACGGCTAACTTATACATTCAGTACTTC
>.|TRBV12-3/TRBV12-4|.|TRBJ2-5
CASTLKGLETQYF
TGTGCCAGCACCCTTAAGGGATTAGAGACCCAGTACTTC
>TRBD1|TRBV28|.|TRBJ1-2
CASVEGGGVYGYTF
TGTGCCAGCGTGGAGGGAGGGGGCGTCTATGGCTACACCTTC
>.|TRBV19|many|TRBJ2-3
CASSITGGTDTQYF
TGTGCCAGTAGTATCACTGGGGGCACAGATACGCAGTATTTT
>TRBD1|TRBV24-1|.|TRBJ1-1
CATSDTGTGHTEAFF
TGTGCCACCAGTGACACCGGGACAGGGCACACTGAAGCTTTCTTT
>.|TRBV12-5|.|TRBJ2-3
CASGSIGADTQYF
TGTGCTAGTGGTTCCATAGGGGCAGATACGCAGTATTTT
>.|TRBV18|once|TRBJ1-3
CASSGVDAGNTIYF
TGTGCCAGCTCAGGGGTAGACGCTGGAAACACCATATATTTT
>.|TRBV30|.|TRBJ1-2
CAWSSFNENYGYTF
TGTGCCTGGAGTTCCTTCAATGAAAACTATGGCTACACCTTC
>.|TRBV3-1/TRBV3-2|.|TRBJ2-3
CASSQAPISINTQYF
TGTGCCAGCAGCCAAGCACCAATAAGCATAAATACGCAGTATTTT
>TRBD1|TRBV28|once|TRBJ1-6
CASSLGTGTQVTLHF
TGTGCCAGCAGTTTGGGGACAGGGACCCAAGTCACCCTCCACTTT
>.|TRBV2|.|TRBJ1-5
CASRDWDTSNQPQHF
TGTGCCAGCAGAGACTGGGACACTAGCAATCAGCCCCAGCATTTT
>.|TRBV6-6|.|TRBJ1-1
CASIRGRNTEAFF
TGTGCCAGCATTCGGGGGAGGAACACTGAAGCTTTCTTT
>TRBD1|TRBV24-1|.|TRBJ1-1
CATSDSGTGGYTEAFF
TGTGCCACCAGTGATTCCGGGACAGGGGGCTACACTGAAGCTTTCTTT
>TRBD2|TRBV28|once|TRBJ2-7
CASMNAGLAGFGSYEQYF
TGTGCCAGCATGAACGCGGGACTAGCGGGATTTGGGTCCTACGAGCAGTACTTC
>.|TRBV28|.|TRBJ1-6
CASSLEYPGPSPLHF
TGTGCCAGCAGTTTAGAGTACCCGGGGCCTTCACCCCTCCACTTT
>.|TRBV28|once|TRBJ1-1
CATEGGAGNTEAFF
TGTGCCACCGAGGGGGGGGCGGGGAACACTGAAGCTTTCTTT
>.|TRBV3-1/TRBV3-2|.|TRBJ2-3
CASSHNLGNTDTQYF
TGTGCCAGCAGCCATAATCTTGGTAACACAGATACGCAGTATTTT
>.|TRBV7-2|.|TRBJ2-5
CASSLGPKTSGETQYF
TGTGCCAGCAGCTTAGGGCCGAAGACTAGTGGAGAGACCCAGTACTTC
>TRBD1|TRBV19|.|TRBJ2-4
CASSSSGTGSLPAKNIQYF
TGTGCCAGTAGTTCTTCCGGGACAGGGAGTCTCCCAGCCAAAAACATTCAGTACTTC
>TRBD2|TRBV10-3|.|TRBJ2-2
CAISEGGLAANTGELFF
TGTGCCATCAGTGAGGGAGGGCTAGCGGCGAACACCGGGGAGCTGTTTTTT
>TRBD1|TRBV9|.|TRBJ2-5
CASSVAGTGQETQYF
TGTGCCAGCAGCGTAGCCGGGACAGGGCAAGAGACCCAGTACTTC
>.|TRBV9|.|TRBJ2-1
CASSVGGGGFYNEQFF
TGTGCCAGCAGCGTAGGGGGAGGTGGATTTTACAATGAGCAGTTCTTC
>.|TRBV30|.|TRBJ2-3
CAWSVLGKTDTQYF
TGTGCCTGGAGTGTACTTGGGAAAACAGATACGCAGTATTTT
>.|TRBV5-1|.|TRBJ2-5
CASSVDLWGETQYF
TGCGCCAGCAGCGTGGACCTGTGGGGGGAGACCCAGTACTTC